The text below deals with one T cell receptor (beta chain). Its target is not known. Trimming removed 8 bases at V and 4 bases at J, with 17 bases between. The CDR3 runs 15 residues. Germline V gene sequence: CDR1 MNHNS, CDR2 SASEGT. Primers: 60 Vbeta forward and 13 Jbeta reverse. Produced via immunoSEQ multiplex PCR; TCRdb's table is partial and in-frame only. The sample includes 150,000 to 200,000 clones, 82% of them seen just once. This entry is derived from a study of cytomegalovirus exposure and HLA in healthy donors. The study's findings and limits: Later examination showed HLA-associated TCR beta chains had greater clonal expansion than equally common others. Rarity marked most TCR sequences, yet some public TCRs occurred in many donors.

Specimen: PBMCs. This chain links TRBV6-1 with TRBJ1-4; maybe TRBD1 (5 bases). The source of this sequence is a man aged 50 or older in good health and CMV-seropositive. The CDR3 DNA reads TGTGCCAGCGGTAGAGACAGAACGCTTAATGAAAAACTGTTTTTT. It specifies CASGRDRTLNEKLFF.